A single sample gave rise to the 10 T cell receptor beta chains below, sequenced in a study of shared clonotypes between healthy human individuals. Naive CD8 cells lacked CD45RO and underwent positive selection for CCR7, leaving out terminally differentiated effector memory CD45RA+ cells. TCRdb's table, derived via immunoSEQ multiplex PCR, lists solely in-frame clones and lacks some. The sample records about 2,100,000 clones, about 93% being singletons. The specimen was naive CD8+ T cells from PBMCs. These receptors originate from a man younger than 30 in good health. Some clones in this sample may be carry-over from other donors' samples.

As regards this clone: Other DNA variants within this sample encode the same CDR3. The V call is TRBV29-1, the J call TRBJ2-7; D uncertain. Trimming took 6 bases from V and 5 from J, leaving 11 bases between them. The CDR3 sequence is 11 residues long. Germline V gene lookup returns CDR1 SQVTM and CDR2 ANQGSEA. CDR3: CSVRTSHEQYF. The CDR3 DNA reads as TGCAGCGTGCGGACCTCTCACGAGCAGTACTTC.

The chain recombines TRBV7-6 with TRBJ1-4; TRBD1 matches 9 bases. The germline gives CDR1 SGHVS, CDR2 FNYEAQ. The ends lost 5 bases at V and 7 bases at J; junction bases unmatched: 8. The CDR3 loop spans 15 amino acids. Here the CDR3 reads CASSGLQGALEKLFF. DNA for the CDR3: TGTGCCAGCAGCGGACTACAGGGGGCGCTTGAAAAACTGTTTTTT. The variable domain in full, with the rest retrieved from reference TRBV7-6 and TRBJ1-4, is GAGVSQSPRYKVTKRGQDVALRCDPISGHVSLYWYRQALGQGPEFLTYFNYEAQQDKSGLPNDRFSAERPEGSISTLTIQRTEQRDSAMYRCASSGLQGALEKLFFGSGTQLSVL.

The rearrangement links TRBV11-3 to TRBJ2-7, with a tentative D call TRBD2 (5 bases). Germline CDR1 reads SGHNT; CDR2 reads YENEEA. V lost 2 bases, J lost 0 bases, and 8 bases lay in between. CDR3 length: 14 residues. DNA for the CDR3: TGTGCCAGCAGCTTAAAGGGAGCCTCCTACGAGCAGTACTTC. This sequence encodes CASSLKGASYEQYF.

The chain employs TRBV7-6 and TRBJ2-7; 8 positions agree with TRBD1. Per germline, CDR1 SGHVS and CDR2 FNYEAQ. The CDR3 length is 14 residues. Trimming took 5 bases from V and 2 from J; bases not matched to a gene: 5. The CDR3 sequence: CASSRGQGTYEQYF. CDR3 bases: TGTGCCAGCAGCCGCGGACAGGGCACCTACGAGCAGTACTTC. Combining the CDR3 with reference TRBV7-6 and TRBJ2-7 gives the whole variable domain GAGVSQSPRYKVTKRGQDVALRCDPISGHVSLYWYRQALGQGPEFLTYFNYEAQQDKSGLPNDRFSAERPEGSISTLTIQRTEQRDSAMYRCASSRGQGTYEQYFGPGTRLTVT.

V usage is TRBV11-2 and J usage is TRBJ2-1, with a possible D match to TRBD2 (5 bases). V was trimmed by 2 bases and J by 3 bases, leaving 17 bases between them. CDR3 length equals 17 residues. Germline assignment: CDR1 SGHAT and CDR2 FQNNGV. The CDR3 region is CASSLYQRPPRYNEQFF. The CDR3 bases are TGTGCCAGCAGCTTATATCAGCGGCCCCCCCGCTACAATGAGCAGTTCTTC.

The rearrangement uses TRBV5-5 and TRBJ2-7; tentatively, D is TRBD1 (7 bases). Deletions cut 6 bases from V and 6 bases from J, with 22 bases between. Germline values: CDR1 SGHKS, CDR2 YYEKEE (reference sequence). This CDR3 has 15 amino acids. The CDR3 DNA reads as TGTGCCAGCACCAGGGACAGCGGGTTTTCGGTCGAGCAGTACTTC. This gives the protein CASTRDSGFSVEQYF.

The V and J genes are TRBV7-8 and TRBJ1-2; D might be TRBD1 (5 bases). The V end was cut by 7 bases, the J end by 8 bases, with 17 bases between. The CDR3 is 13 residues long. Germline CDR1 reads SGHVS; CDR2 reads FQNEAQ. As DNA, the CDR3 is TGTGCCAGCAAAGAGGGGACTACCAGGGGCTACACCTTC. This sequence encodes CASKEGTTRGYTF.

The chain recombines TRBV6-1 with TRBJ2-1; possibly TRBD2 for D (6 bases). CDR3 length: 13 residues. Germline values: CDR1 MNHNS, CDR2 SASEGT. CDR3 loop: CTTRAGSYNEQFF. CDR3 DNA sequence: TGTACCACCCGGGCGGGGTCCTACAATGAGCAGTTCTTC.

A remark on this clone: The same CDR3 also results from other DNA sequences found in this sample. The V call is TRBV27, the J call TRBJ2-7; D gene ambiguous. The CDR3 sequence is 13 residues long. V was shortened by 5 bases and J by 4 bases, with 12 bases between the two germline ends. Germline V gives CDR1 MNHEY, CDR2 SMNVEV (reference sequence). In DNA, the CDR3 is TGTGCCAGCAGTCTAAGGATTTCATACGAGCAGTACTTC. It encodes CASSLRISYEQYF.

The rearrangement joins TRBV7-9 to TRBJ1-1; tentative D call: TRBD1 (6 bases). CDR1 and CDR2 from the germline V gene are SEHNR and FQNEAQ (reference sequence). The CDR3 is made up of 17 amino acids. The V and J ends lost 2 bases and 3 bases respectively, with 19 bases between them. In DNA form, the CDR3 reads TGTGCCAGCAGCTTAACGTTGGGGGGGCAATGGGACACTGAAGCTTTCTTT. It translates to CASSLTLGGQWDTEAFF.